These 21 T cell receptor beta chains share one sample of origin, sequenced in a study of blood T cell repertoires in COVID-19 (dated by TCRdb to 2020 to 2022). The library was prepared using the immunoSEQ multiplex PCR assay. Drawn from immuneACCESS, this table holds only the in-frame rearrangements with V and J called that TCRdb kept. Clones are partly lost; checked studies trace under half to an unresolved V gene and leave the rest unexplained. This sample lists some 100,000 clones; around 90% were detected once. The ten top clones hold roughly 8.3% of the sample. Sample: peripheral blood. The receptors were gathered from a woman aged 70-85 years with acute or convalescent COVID-19.

The chain has TRBV30 and TRBJ1-5, with a weak D call TRBD1 (6 bases). Trimming removed 0 bases at V and 5 bases at J, with 11 bases between. The CDR3 covers 14 residues. CDR1 is GTSNPN and CDR2 is SVGIG in the germline V gene (reference sequence). The CDR3 protein is CAWSVLGGDQPQHF. DNA for the CDR3: TGTGCCTGGAGTGTACTAGGGGGGGATCAGCCCCAGCATTTT. The full variable domain, rest sourced from reference TRBV30 and TRBJ1-5, is SQTIHQWPATLVQPVGSPLSLECTVEGTSNPNLYWYRQAAGRGLQLLFYSVGIGQISSEVPQNLSASRPQDRQFILSSKKLLLSDSGFYLCAWSVLGGDQPQHFGDGTRLSIL.

The chain is built from TRBV12-3 or TRBV12-4 and TRBJ2-7, with D tentatively TRBD1 (5 bases). The CDR3 extends over 11 amino acids. Trimming left V 4 bases short and J 5 bases short, with 6 bases between. CDR3: CASSSRDEQYF. CDR3 in DNA: TGTGCCAGCAGTTCCAGGGACGAGCAGTACTTC.

The chain links TRBV5-1 to TRBJ1-3; unclear D gene. Trimming stripped 4 bases from V and 2 bases from J, with 13 bases between. Germline V gene sequence: CDR1 SGHRS, CDR2 YFSETQ. This CDR3 region has 15 residues. The CDR3 loop is CASSPSLGPGNTIYF. The CDR3 coding sequence is TGCGCCAGCAGCCCTTCGTTGGGCCCTGGAAACACCATATATTTT. Full variable domain (missing parts from reference TRBV5-1 and TRBJ1-3): KAGVTQTPRYLIKTRGQQVTLSCSPISGHRSVSWYQQTPGQGLQFLFEYFSETQRNKGNFPGRFSGRQFSNSRSEMNVSTLELGDSALYLCASSPSLGPGNTIYFGEGSWLTVV.

The chain employs TRBV2 and TRBJ1-5; 9 bases line up with TRBD1. Trimming cost V 5 bases and J 2 bases; bases outside gene matches: 4. CDR3 length: 15 residues. Germline-derived CDR1 and CDR2 are SNHLY and FYNNEI. The CDR3, as DNA: TGTGCCAGCAGTCCGGGACAGGGTGGCAATCAGCCCCAGCATTTT. This encodes CASSPGQGGNQPQHF.

Details on this clone: Germline and junction disagree at one end, which may indicate a read error. The chain carries TRBV7-7 and TRBJ2-7; TRBD2 matches at 9 bases. This CDR3 is built from 15 residues. CDR1 and CDR2 (germline): SSHAT, FNYEAQ (reference sequence). The CDR3 is CASSLDRSSGAEQYF. The CDR3 region has the DNA TGTGCTAGCAGCTTAGATCGGTCTAGCGGGGCCGAGCAGTACTTC.

The chain is built from TRBV5-4 and TRBJ1-1; no reliable D call. The germline V gene encodes CDR1 SGHNT and CDR2 YYREEE (reference sequence). Deletions cut 2 bases from V and 0 bases from J, with 8 bases between. The CDR3 loop spans 14 amino acids. The CDR3 here is CASSFFTVNTEAFF. CDR3 in DNA: TGTGCCAGCAGCTTTTTTACAGTGAACACTGAAGCTTTCTTT.

The genes are TRBV5-8 and TRBJ2-5; TRBD2 matches 16 bases. Germline V lookup: CDR1 SGHTS, CDR2 YDEGEE. V shed 4 bases, J shed 4 bases, and the junction held 4 bases outside the gene matches. This CDR3 spans 16 amino acids. The CDR3 DNA reads TGTGCCAGCAGCCTAGGGACTAGCGGGAGGGGAGAGACCCAGTACTTC. It translates to CASSLGTSGRGETQYF.

The rearrangement joins TRBV15 to TRBJ2-2; TRBD1 might be the D (6 bases). V was pared by 2 bases and J by 4 bases, with 14 bases between. Germline CDR1 LNHNV, CDR2 YYDKDF (reference sequence). This CDR3 region has 16 residues. This CDR3 reads CATSRRGGAGTGELFF. The CDR3 DNA sequence: TGTGCCACCAGCAGACGTGGGGGCGCGGGCACCGGGGAGCTGTTTTTT.

The rearrangement links TRBV12-3 or TRBV12-4 to TRBJ1-2; D gene uncertain. The CDR3 sequence is 12 residues long. V lost 2 bases and J lost 8, with 9 bases in between. As DNA, the CDR3 is TGTGCCAGCAGTTTAAAACTACGGGGCTACACCTTC. Encoded protein: CASSLKLRGYTF.

The chain combines TRBV5-1 with TRBJ1-5, with a possible D match to TRBD1 (5 bases). Per the germline V gene, CDR1 is SGHRS and CDR2 is YFSETQ. This CDR3 spans 15 amino acids. V was clipped by 4 bases and J by 1 base, with 12 bases between them. For the CDR3, the DNA is TGCGCCAGCAGCCCTGCGGGGGAGAGCAATCAGCCCCAGCATTTT. Its protein product is CASSPAGESNQPQHF.

The V and J genes are TRBV4-2 and TRBJ2-7, with a possible D match to TRBD1 (6 bases). Germline V gene lookup returns CDR1 LGHNA and CDR2 YNFKEQ. The CDR3 runs to 15 residues. The V end lost 1 base, the J end lost 7 bases, and 17 bases lay between the germline ends. This CDR3 reads CASSQGSQGGYEQYF. The DNA of the CDR3 is TGTGCCAGCAGCCAAGGTTCACAGGGTGGTTATGAGCAGTACTTC.

This clone was recorded once. The rearrangement uses TRBV5-1 and TRBJ2-1; the D gene is possibly TRBD1 (7 bases). The CDR3 consists of 21 residues. V lost 0 bases and J lost 0, with 25 bases in between. The V gene's germline CDR1 is SGHRS and CDR2 YFSETQ. The chain's CDR3 is CASSLARGRVADVSSYNEQFF. In nucleotides, the CDR3 is TGCGCCAGCAGCTTGGCTAGGGGGCGGGTAGCGGACGTAAGCTCCTACAATGAGCAGTTCTTC. Complete variable domain (other parts from reference TRBV5-1 and TRBJ2-1): KAGVTQTPRYLIKTRGQQVTLSCSPISGHRSVSWYQQTPGQGLQFLFEYFSETQRNKGNFPGRFSGRQFSNSRSEMNVSTLELGDSALYLCASSLARGRVADVSSYNEQFFGPGTRLTVL.

The V and J genes are TRBV5-1 and TRBJ1-2; 8 nucleotides match TRBD1. After removal of 3 bases from V and 3 bases from J, the junction contained 7 bases not matched to a gene. Germline CDR1 reads SGHRS; CDR2 reads YFSETQ. The CDR3 has 15 amino acids. The CDR3 coding sequence is TGCGCCAGCAGCTCTTCAGGGGGCGCTGACTATGGCTACACCTTC. This encodes CASSSSGGADYGYTF.

V is TRBV7-8 and J is TRBJ2-7; D remains ambiguous. V dropped 5 bases and J dropped 1 base, with 6 bases sitting between them. Germline assignment: CDR1 SGHVS and CDR2 FQNEAQ. The CDR3 spans 12 residues. In DNA, the CDR3 is TGTGCCAGCAGCCACGGGTCCTACGAGCAGTACTTC. Protein: CASSHGSYEQYF.

This clone was detected only once. This chain joins TRBV7-8 and TRBJ2-1; TRBD2 matches at 10 bases. CDR1 and CDR2 from the germline V gene are SGHVS and FQNEAQ. The V segment lost 1 base and the J segment 5 bases; nucleotides outside the gene matches: 2. The CDR3 length is 15 residues. For the CDR3, the DNA is TGTGCCAGCAGCTTAGTTAGCGGGGGGCACAATGAGCAGTTCTTC. It encodes CASSLVSGGHNEQFF.

This clone was seen a handful of times. The chain carries TRBV4-2 and TRBJ2-3; 14 bases fit TRBD2. Germline V gene sequence: CDR1 LGHNA, CDR2 YNFKEQ. V lost 0 bases, J lost 2 bases, and 4 bases stayed unmatched. This CDR3 has 18 amino acids. The CDR3 DNA is TGTGCCAGCAGCCAAGATAGGACTAGCGGGAGGAACACAGATACGCAGTATTTT. It is translated as CASSQDRTSGRNTDTQYF.

The CDR3 is CASSESWARETQYF. CDR3 DNA sequence: TGCGCCAGCAGTGAGTCGTGGGCACGAGAGACCCAGTACTTC. The V call is TRBV10-1, the J call TRBJ2-5; no clear D. V was pared by 0 bases and J by 4 bases, with 9 bases between. Germline-derived CDR1 and CDR2 are WNHNN and SYGVQD (reference sequence). CDR3 length equals 14 residues.

The chain combines TRBV3-1 (or the pseudogene TRBV3-2) with TRBJ2-2, with D maybe TRBD1 (6 bases). The germline gives CDR1 LGHDT, CDR2 YNNKEL (reference sequence). The V and J ends lost 0 bases and 5 bases respectively, with 10 bases between them. The CDR3 has 15 amino acids. The CDR3 DNA sequence: TGTGCCAGCAGCCAAGATCGAGGGGGTACCGGGGAGCTGTTTTTT. Its translation is CASSQDRGGTGELFF.

The gene calls are TRBV19 and TRBJ1-1, with TRBD1 matching 7 bases. CDR1 is LNHDA and CDR2 is SQIVND in the germline V gene (reference sequence). The CDR3 is 15 residues long. V was clipped by 7 bases and J by 1 base; unmatched bases: 9. In DNA, the CDR3 is TGTGCCAGTAATCCCCGACAGGGCTCGAACACTGAAGCTTTCTTT. Amino acid sequence: CASNPRQGSNTEAFF.

The CDR3 coding sequence is TGTGCCAGCAGCTGGGCTACACAGGGGGGAACCTACGAGCAGTACTTC. Its translation is CASSWATQGGTYEQYF. The genes are TRBV5-8 and TRBJ2-7; TRBD1 matches at 8 bases. Germline lookup yields CDR1 SGHTS and CDR2 YDEGEE. The CDR3 covers 16 residues. The J segment lost 2 bases and the V segment lost 3 bases, leaving 10 bases of the junction unmatched.

The rearrangement joins TRBV5-1 to TRBJ2-3; 7 positions agree with TRBD1. With V trimmed by 0 bases and J by 2 bases, 9 bases remained unmatched. Germline values: CDR1 SGHRS, CDR2 YFSETQ. The CDR3 sequence is 17 residues long. CDR3: CASSLGTGAATTDTQYF. Here the CDR3 DNA reads TGCGCCAGCAGCTTGGGGACAGGAGCGGCTACCACAGATACGCAGTATTTT.